Below, 15 T cell receptor beta chains from the same sample are listed, as sequenced in a study of cytomegalovirus exposure and HLA in healthy donors. It was with 60 Vbeta and 13 Jbeta primers that the PCR ran. Assay: immunoSEQ multiplex PCR; the TCRdb copy retains only in-frame clones and omits some. The sample holds about 130,000 clones, roughly 80% seen once. Input material: PBMCs. Receptors originate from a man aged 40-50 years in good health and CMV-seronegative.

This chain links TRBV2 with TRBJ2-4; 10 nucleotides agree with TRBD1. Germline V gene sequence: CDR1 SNHLY, CDR2 FYNNEI. This CDR3 region has 18 residues. The V segment lost 4 bases and the J segment 0 bases; nucleotides outside the gene matches: 9. The DNA for the CDR3 is TGTGCCAGCAGTGTGGAAGGACAGGGGGTTCTAGCCAAAAACATTCAGTACTTC. Translating it yields CASSVEGQGVLAKNIQYF.

This chain links TRBV29-1 with TRBJ2-3; 12 bases match TRBD2. Germline V gene data show CDR1 as SQVTM and CDR2 as ANQGSEA. CDR3 length equals 15 residues. The J segment lost 4 bases and the V segment lost 7 bases, leaving 9 bases of the junction unmatched. CDR3 loop: CSANGLAGGADTQYF. The CDR3 nucleotides read TGCAGCGCCAATGGGCTAGCGGGAGGGGCAGATACGCAGTATTTT.

The CDR3 is CASSLRSGGYQETQYF. The CDR3 DNA is TGTGCCAGCAGCTTACGCAGCGGGGGGTACCAAGAGACCCAGTACTTC. The rearrangement joins TRBV7-8 to TRBJ2-5; the match to TRBD2 covers 9 bases. The trim removed 2 bases at V and 0 bases at J, leaving 4 bases unmatched. Germline V CDR1 and CDR2: SGHVS, FQNEAQ. CDR3 length: 16 residues.

The chain uses TRBV18 and TRBJ2-7; 9 bases agree with TRBD1. Per the germline V gene, CDR1 is KGHSH and CDR2 is LQKENI. The V segment lost 0 bases and the J segment 2 bases; nucleotides outside the gene matches: 5. The CDR3 covers 16 residues. The CDR3 region has the DNA TGTGCCAGCTCACCACCGAGGGGACAGGGAACCTACGAGCAGTACTTC. As protein: CASSPPRGQGTYEQYF.

This chain uses TRBV5-4 with TRBJ2-2; D is unresolved. V lost 3 bases and J 3 bases, leaving 12 bases between the germline ends. This CDR3 has 15 residues. The germline V gene encodes CDR1 SGHNT and CDR2 YYREEE (reference sequence). This chain's CDR3 is CASSSPRIDTGELFF. CDR3 nucleotides: TGTGCCAGCAGCTCTCCTAGAATCGACACCGGGGAGCTGTTTTTT.

The CDR3 protein is CASMEGSTNEKLFF. The CDR3 DNA is TGCGCCAGCATGGAGGGTTCAACTAATGAAAAACTGTTTTTT. The chain links TRBV5-1 to TRBJ1-4; D ambiguous. The germline V and J ends were trimmed by 6 bases and 0 bases, with 9 bases remaining between them. The germline V gene has CDR1 SGHRS and CDR2 YFSETQ. The CDR3 is made up of 14 amino acids.

The genes are TRBV4-3 and TRBJ2-7, with 9 bases matching TRBD1. Germline V gene sequence: CDR1 LGHNA, CDR2 YSLEER. V shed 4 bases and J 4 bases; nucleotides not matched to a gene: 5. The CDR3 runs to 14 residues. The DNA for the CDR3 is TGCGCCAGCAGCCCAGGGACAGGGCGGTACGAGCAGTACTTC. This sequence encodes CASSPGTGRYEQYF.

This clone was counted only a few times. J is TRBJ1-5 and V is TRBV27, with TRBD1 identical over 12 bases. The ends lost 5 bases at V and 1 base at J; junction bases unmatched: 9. Germline CDR1 is MNHEY and CDR2 is SMNVEV (reference sequence). This CDR3 contains 18 residues. CDR3: CASSPGTGGFASNQPQHF. The CDR3 DNA is TGTGCCAGCAGTCCCGGGACAGGGGGCTTTGCAAGCAATCAGCCCCAGCATTTT.

The genes are TRBV7-9 and TRBJ1-2, with TRBD1 matching over 7 bases. V trimming: 3 bases; J trimming: 8 bases; junction bases outside the gene matches: 12. In germline, CDR1 is SEHNR, CDR2 FQNEAQ (reference sequence). This CDR3 comprises 15 residues. CDR3 sequence: CASSFQLEGAGGYTF. For the CDR3, the DNA is TGTGCCAGCAGCTTTCAACTGGAGGGGGCAGGGGGCTACACCTTC.

This rearrangement joins TRBV7-2 to TRBJ2-5, with TRBD2 as a possible D gene (6 bases). The germline CDR1 and CDR2 sequences are SGHTA and FQGNSA. This CDR3 is 14 amino acids long. V gave up 4 bases and J gave up 1 base, with 10 bases separating them. CDR3 protein: CASSSGLLQETQYF. The CDR3 nucleotides read TGTGCCAGCAGCTCGGGACTTCTCCAAGAGACCCAGTACTTC.

This clone was recorded a few times. This CDR3 reads CASTNPGGNEQFF. CDR3 sequence (DNA): TGCGCCAGCACCAATCCCGGGGGTAATGAGCAGTTCTTC. The genes are TRBV5-1 and TRBJ2-1; perhaps TRBD2 as D (6 bases). Germline V gene data show CDR1 as SGHRS and CDR2 as YFSETQ. Trimming pared 6 bases from V and 7 bases from J, leaving 14 bases between. This CDR3 region has 13 residues.

In the case of this clone: The germline gene is not matched at one end of the junction; a read error may be the cause. The V call is TRBV6-5, the J call TRBJ2-7, with 9 bases that match TRBD2. There are 12 residues in the CDR3. CDR1 and CDR2 (germline): MNHEY, SVGAGI. The CDR3 sequence: CASSSKGLATDF. The CDR3 DNA is TGTGCCAGCAGTTCAAAAGGACTAGCGACAGACTTC.

CDR3 region: CASSPLGGVFQPQHF. DNA of the CDR3: TGTGCCAGCAGTCCCCTGGGGGGGGTCTTTCAGCCCCAGCATTTT. The V call is TRBV28, the J call TRBJ1-5, with a weak D call TRBD1 (5 bases). Trimming took 5 bases from V and 6 from J, leaving 17 bases between them. The germline CDR1 and CDR2 sequences are MDHEN and SYDVKM. The CDR3 extends over 15 amino acids.

The J gene is TRBJ2-1, the V gene TRBV18; D possibly corresponds to TRBD2 (6 bases). CDR1 is KGHSH and CDR2 is LQKENI in the germline V gene. Trimming removed 6 bases from V and 6 bases from J, with 21 bases in between. This CDR3 is built from 16 residues. CDR3 DNA sequence: TGTGCCAGCTCCAGAACGGCGGGATTTGGGGGCAATGAGCAGTTCTTC. Residues: CASSRTAGFGGNEQFF.

Only one count was recorded for this clone. The DNA for the CDR3 is TGTGCCAGCAGCTTCAGGGGAACGAACACCGGGGAGCTGTTTTTT. The encoded protein is CASSFRGTNTGELFF. The chain is built from TRBV11-3 and TRBJ2-2; D is perhaps TRBD1 (6 bases). Trimming pared 3 bases from V and 0 bases from J, leaving 8 bases between. The CDR3 covers 15 residues. Germline values: CDR1 SGHNT, CDR2 YENEEA.